Shown below are 17 T cell receptor beta chains from a single sample sequenced in a study of T cell repertoires in cytomegalovirus infection. No antigens are known for them. Each CDR3 protein is one row after TCRdb ran MiXCR on the reads. The sample has some 800,000 distinct CDR3 sequences, less than 35% seen once. The sample here was cultured CD8+ T cells from PBMCs, taken from culture after CMV antigen stimulation. These receptors all come from a human donor in good health (CMV status not recorded). Some clones in this sample may be carry-over from other donors' samples.

The rearrangement links TRBV5-6 to TRBJ2-7, with 8 bases fitting TRBD1. The J segment lost 7 bases and the V segment lost 2 bases, leaving 11 bases of the junction unmatched. The CDR3 covers 15 residues. Per germline, CDR1 SGHDT and CDR2 YYEEEE. The CDR3 DNA follows: TGTGCCAGCAGCTTCCCGGGACAGGACGCGTGGGAGCAGTACTTC. Protein: CASSFPGQDAWEQYF. The complete variable domain, with remaining parts taken from reference TRBV5-6 and TRBJ2-7, reads DAGVTQSPTHLIKTRGQQVTLRCSPKSGHDTVSWYQQALGQGPQFIFQYYEEEERQRGNFPDRFSGHQFPNYSSELNVNALLLGDSALYLCASSFPGQDAWEQYFGPGTRLTVT.

The sample holds a few counts of this clonotype. The chain links TRBV6-1 to TRBJ1-1, with TRBD1 as a possible D gene (6 bases). The V end lost 6 bases, the J end lost 6 bases, and 14 bases lay between the germline ends. CDR3 length: 13 residues. Germline loops: CDR1 MNHNS, CDR2 SASEGT. For the CDR3, the DNA is TGTGCCAGCAGCCCGGGGGCCAGATCTGAAGCTTTCTTT. This codes for CASSPGARSEAFF.

The rearrangement joins TRBV27 to TRBJ2-1; D is perhaps TRBD2 (5 bases). Trimming shortened V by 7 bases and J by 10 bases, and 14 bases separated the two germline ends. Per the germline V gene, CDR1 is MNHEY and CDR2 is SMNVEV (reference sequence). CDR3 size: 12 residues. CDR3 protein: CASNPSGGEQFF. In DNA, the CDR3 is TGTGCCAGCAACCCAAGCGGCGGCGAGCAGTTCTTC.

This clonotype has a handful of counts. The rearrangement uses TRBV7-2 and TRBJ1-2; maybe TRBD1 (6 bases). V lost 1 base and J 6 bases, leaving 27 bases between the germline ends. The V gene's germline CDR1 is SGHTA and CDR2 FQGNSA. The CDR3 runs to 19 residues. The CDR3 reads CASSLDWLLSDSQFHGYTF. CDR3 in DNA: TGTGCCAGCAGCTTAGATTGGCTTTTATCGGACAGCCAATTCCATGGCTACACCTTC.

Only a few counts were recorded for this clonotype. The chain uses TRBV7-6 and TRBJ2-7; D gene ambiguous. V was clipped by 5 bases and J by 7 bases, with 9 bases between them. Per the germline V gene, CDR1 is SGHVS and CDR2 is FNYEAQ. The CDR3 totals 11 residues. CDR3 coding DNA: TGTGCCAGCAGCCTAACCGGGGAGCAGTACGTC. Protein: CASSLTGEQYV.

The chain recombines TRBV27 with TRBJ1-5, with 10 positions matching TRBD1. The CDR3 has 16 residues. The germline CDR1 and CDR2 sequences are MNHEY and SMNVEV (reference sequence). With 3 bases clipped from V and 6 bases from J, the junction kept 8 bases outside the gene matches. The chain's CDR3 is CASSFTGQGFPQPQHF. As DNA, the CDR3 is TGTGCCAGCAGTTTTACGGGACAGGGGTTCCCTCAGCCCCAGCATTTT.

Many counts were recorded for this clonotype. V gene TRBV27 combines with J gene TRBJ2-2; D perhaps matches TRBD1 (5 bases). This CDR3 comprises 12 residues. In germline, CDR1 is MNHEY, CDR2 SMNVEV (reference sequence). Trimming took off 6 bases at V and 6 bases at J, with 8 bases between the two ends. The CDR3 region has the DNA TGTGCCAGCAGCTTACAGGCCGGGGAGCTGTTTTTT. It yields the protein CASSLQAGELFF.

This clonotype was observed at least ten times. This chain links TRBV7-8 with TRBJ1-4, with no clear D. The CDR3 totals 15 residues. From germline, CDR1 is SGHVS and CDR2 FQNEAQ. Trimming pared 4 bases from V and 8 bases from J, leaving 17 bases between. CDR3 loop: CASSSSGMGKEKLFF. The CDR3 DNA reads TGTGCCAGCAGCTCTAGCGGTATGGGGAAAGAAAAACTGTTTTTT.

The chain combines TRBV7-6 with TRBJ2-5; D unresolved. The CDR3 runs 14 residues. The V gene's germline CDR1 is SGHVS and CDR2 FNYEAQ. V was trimmed by 7 bases and J by 5 bases, leaving 17 bases between them. The CDR3 sequence is CASTPMALAETQYF. For the CDR3, the DNA is TGTGCCAGCACCCCCATGGCCCTGGCCGAGACCCAGTACTTC.

This clonotype occurred many times. The chain employs TRBV12-3 or TRBV12-4 and TRBJ1-2; D perhaps matches TRBD1 (6 bases). The length of the CDR3 is 19 residues. The ends were cut back, 3 bases at V and 2 bases at J, with 25 bases in the middle. CDR3 sequence: CASSFPPTALGAANYGYTF. The CDR3 DNA is TGTGCCAGCAGTTTCCCCCCGACAGCGTTGGGGGCGGCGAACTATGGCTACACCTTC.

The rearrangement uses TRBV4-1 and TRBJ1-2, with D perhaps matching TRBD1 (6 bases). Trimming pared 3 bases from V and 7 bases from J, leaving 15 bases between. CDR3 length equals 14 residues. Germline V lookup: CDR1 MGHRA, CDR2 YSYEKL. DNA of the CDR3: TGCGCCAGCAGCCACACAGGGTCACCCGGTGGCTACACCTTC. This codes for CASSHTGSPGGYTF.

This clonotype was observed once. The chain has TRBV6-6 and TRBJ1-1; 8 bases fit TRBD1. The CDR3 runs to 16 residues. V shed 2 bases, J shed 3 bases, and the junction held 8 bases outside the gene matches. Germline V lookup: CDR1 MNHNY, CDR2 SVGAGI (reference sequence). DNA of the CDR3: TGTGCCAGCAGTTACATTCAGGGGGCAGGGGACACTGAAGCTTTCTTT. Its protein product is CASSYIQGAGDTEAFF.

To note about this clonotype: Germline and junction disagree at one end, which may indicate a read error. The chain is built from TRBV28 and TRBJ2-2; 9 nucleotides line up with TRBD2. The germline gives CDR1 MDHEN, CDR2 SYDVKM. The CDR3 is made up of 18 amino acids. CDR3 in DNA: TGTGCCAACAGTTTGTATTTCACCGAGCGGGGGGACACCGGGGAGCTGTTTTTT. It specifies CANSLYFTERGDTGELFF.

This chain links TRBV6-2 or TRBV6-3 with TRBJ1-2; D ambiguous. CDR3 length: 12 amino acids. V was clipped by 8 bases and J by 1 base, with 8 bases between them. Germline CDR1 reads MNHEY; CDR2 reads SVGEGT. Here the CDR3 reads CASVGNNYGYTF. CDR3 nucleotides: TGTGCCAGCGTGGGGAATAACTATGGCTACACCTTC.

The chain recombines TRBV7-9 with TRBJ2-1, with a weak D call TRBD1 (5 bases). Germline-derived CDR1 and CDR2 are SEHNR and FQNEAQ (reference sequence). V was trimmed by 5 bases and J by 15 bases, leaving 23 bases between them. This CDR3 has 14 residues. The CDR3 protein is CASSVTIQTGGPFF. The CDR3 nucleotides are TGTGCCAGCAGCGTTACGATACAAACAGGCGGTCCGTTCTTC. The variable domain in full, with the rest retrieved from reference TRBV7-9 and TRBJ2-1, is DTGVSQNPRHKITKRGQNVTFRCDPISEHNRLYWYRQTLGQGPEFLTYFQNEAQLEKSRLLSDRFSAERPKGSFSTLEIQRTEQGDSAMYLCASSVTIQTGGPFFGPGTRLTVL.

This clonotype was counted only a few times. The chain recombines TRBV10-3 with TRBJ1-2; TRBD1 might be the D (5 bases). From germline, CDR1 is ENHRY and CDR2 SYGVKD. This CDR3 is 14 amino acids long. V gave up 4 bases and J gave up 0 bases, with 9 bases separating them. CDR3 nucleotides: TGTGCCATCAGTGGGACACCCACTAACTATGGCTACACCTTC. Amino acid sequence: CAISGTPTNYGYTF.

In the case of this clonotype: A much larger clone sits a single nucleotide away, making a read error possible. The rearrangement joins TRBV12-3 or TRBV12-4 to TRBJ1-1; a possible D gene is TRBD1 (5 bases). The CDR3 has 14 residues. CDR3 protein: CASSLSRQNSEAFF. The CDR3 DNA sequence: TGTGCCAGCAGTTTATCCAGACAGAACAGTGAAGCTTTCTTT.